This TCR beta chain was sequenced in a study of cytotoxic CD8 clonotypes in ibrutinib-treated CLL. Whole-study context: After a median of 68 months, some 14 patients stayed remitted and some 12 progressed; responses had been partial in roughly 25 and complete in 2.

The germline CDR1 and CDR2 sequences are SGHTA and FQGNSA. With 1 base removed from V and 1 base from J, the gap between germline ends came to 6 bases. This CDR3 is built from 14 residues. Using immunoSEQ multiplex PCR, the repertoire was profiled, and TCRdb retains in-frame clones only, with some absent. This sample has about 130,000 clones, with 79% found just once. The sample holds one count of this clone. The chain couples TRBV7-2 to TRBJ2-3; D call uncertain. The source is a human donor with chronic lymphocytic leukemia. The sequences come from PBMCs, collected after 12 months of ibrutinib treatment. CDR3 DNA sequence: TGTGCCAGCAGCTTAGACTATCGCACAGATACGCAGTATTTT. This codes for CASSLDYRTDTQYF.